One and the same sample provided the 14 T cell receptor beta chains below, sequenced in a study of monozygotic twins with inflammatory bowel disease. TCRdb re-analyzed the 5' RACE reads; it lists each CDR3 protein once, without DNA. The sample table sets out 310,000 or so distinct CDR3 sequences. Sequences were obtained from blood. The origin of the receptors is a human donor with ulcerative colitis or Crohn's disease, or a healthy co-twin of an affected twin (not recorded which).

The chain carries TRBV27 and TRBJ2-7. Germline-derived CDR1 and CDR2 are MNHEY and SMNVEV (reference sequence). CDR3 length: 14 residues. The CDR3 is CASSLRDFPYEQYF.

V gene TRBV28 combines with J gene TRBJ2-2. The CDR3 runs 16 residues. The germline V gene has CDR1 MDHEN and CDR2 SYDVKM. The CDR3 protein is CASSPLDGSRTGELFF.

This chain uses TRBV3-1 with TRBJ1-2; TCRdb outputs TRBD1, but without DNA this stays unchecked. Germline CDR1 and CDR2: LGHDT and YNNKEL (reference sequence). The CDR3 loop spans 14 amino acids. CDR3: CASSRGDRDYGYTF. The whole variable domain, remainder taken from reference TRBV3-1 and TRBJ1-2, is DTAVSQTPKYLVTQMGNDKSIKCEQNLGHDTMYWYKQDSKKFLKIMFSYNNKELIINETVPNRFSPKSPDKAHLNLHINSLELGDSAVYFCASSRGDRDYGYTFGSGTRLTVV.

This chain uses TRBV12-3 or TRBV12-4 with TRBJ2-5; TCRdb's D call of TRBD1 is untestable without DNA. CDR3 size: 15 residues. The CDR3 protein is CASSSSRVNGETLYF.

The chain employs TRBV2 and TRBJ1-1. CDR1 SNHLY and CDR2 FYNNEI come from the germline V gene. The length of the CDR3 is 15 residues. CDR3 amino acids: CASSELGRSNTEAFF.

The chain has TRBV6-5 and TRBJ2-7; lacking DNA, the TRBD1 call made by TCRdb goes unchecked. This CDR3 contains 13 residues. Per germline, CDR1 MNHEY and CDR2 SVGAGI. The CDR3 here is CASRTGGAYEQYF.

The V gene is TRBV5-1, the J gene TRBJ2-5; TCRdb proposes TRBD1, but this gene call is untestable without DNA. The CDR3 runs 15 residues. Germline V lookup: CDR1 SGHRS, CDR2 YFSETQ. CDR3 sequence reads: CASSEGQGKVETQYF. Variable domain in full (rest from reference TRBV5-1 and TRBJ2-5): KAGVTQTPRYLIKTRGQQVTLSCSPISGHRSVSWYQQTPGQGLQFLFEYFSETQRNKGNFPGRFSGRQFSNSRSEMNVSTLELGDSALYLCASSEGQGKVETQYFGPGTRLLVL.

The chain is built from TRBV20-1 and TRBJ2-1; no DNA is available, so the TRBD1 call from TCRdb remains unchecked. Germline V gives CDR1 DFQATT, CDR2 SNEGSKA (reference sequence). The CDR3 length is 13 residues. CDR3 sequence: CSLTGGIRNEQFF.

The CDR3: CASSINKDRSEAFF. The chain carries TRBV3-1 and TRBJ1-1; lacking DNA, the TRBD1 call made by TCRdb goes unchecked. The CDR3 runs to 14 residues. From germline, CDR1 is LGHDT and CDR2 YNNKEL (reference sequence). Together with reference TRBV3-1 and TRBJ1-1, the CDR3 gives the full variable domain: DTAVSQTPKYLVTQMGNDKSIKCEQNLGHDTMYWYKQDSKKFLKIMFSYNNKELIINETVPNRFSPKSPDKAHLNLHINSLELGDSAVYFCASSINKDRSEAFFGQGTRLTVV.

This sequence joins TRBV7-2 and TRBJ2-3. The CDR3 is made up of 14 amino acids. Germline V gives CDR1 SGHTA, CDR2 FQGNSA. This chain's CDR3 is CASSLGLLTDTQYF.

This chain joins TRBV6-5 and TRBJ2-3; TCRdb gives TRBD1 as the D gene, but with no DNA this cannot be confirmed. Germline lookup yields CDR1 MNHEY and CDR2 SVGAGI. The CDR3 covers 18 residues. CDR3 amino acids: CASSWGRKKPLRTDTQYF.

The chain is built from TRBV12-3 or TRBV12-4 and TRBJ1-1; TCRdb's D call of TRBD1 is untestable without DNA. This CDR3 comprises 13 residues. CDR3 region: CASSFQGSTEAFF.

The rearrangement links TRBV7-2 to TRBJ2-3; TCRdb indicates TRBD1, and absent DNA this call remains unverified. The CDR3 is made up of 15 amino acids. Germline assignment: CDR1 SGHTA and CDR2 FQGNSA. CDR3: CASSLGLAGEDTQYF.

J is TRBJ2-5 and V is TRBV7-9; TCRdb proposes TRBD2, but this gene call is untestable without DNA. In germline, CDR1 is SEHNR, CDR2 FQNEAQ (reference sequence). The CDR3 spans 16 residues. CDR3 residues: CASSPPPGLGRETQYF.